The 27 T cell receptor beta chains below all came from one sample that was sequenced in a study of OX40 agonist ivuxolimab in advanced cancers. Method: immunoSEQ multiplex PCR; TCRdb's copy keeps in-frame clones and lacks some. The table has approximately 75,000 clones, around 85% seen once. This specimen was CD4+ or CD8+ T cells sorted from blood, taken in a trial of the OX40 agonist ivuxolimab. The origin of the receptors is an adult with an advanced solid tumor such as melanoma, head and neck, liver or kidney cancer.

This clone was seen a few times. V gene TRBV19 combines with J gene TRBJ1-5, with D perhaps TRBD1 (5 bases). Germline loops: CDR1 LNHDA, CDR2 SQIVND (reference sequence). The CDR3 runs to 15 residues. V was shortened by 5 bases and J by 7 bases, with 18 bases between the two germline ends. The CDR3 DNA reads TGTGCCAGTAGTCCTCGTTTGGCAGGGAACCAGCCCCAGCATTTT. As protein: CASSPRLAGNQPQHF. The variable domain in full, completed from reference TRBV19 and TRBJ1-5, reads DGGITQSPKYLFRKEGQNVTLSCEQNLNHDAMYWYRQDPGQGLRLIYYSQIVNDFQKGDIAEGYSVSREKKESFPLTVTSAQKNPTAFYLCASSPRLAGNQPQHFGDGTRLSIL.

The genes are TRBV30 and TRBJ1-1, with D hard to call. Germline CDR1 and CDR2: GTSNPN and SVGIG (reference sequence). This CDR3 has 15 residues. With 4 bases removed from V and 5 bases from J, the gap between germline ends came to 20 bases. CDR3 amino acids: CAWTPGRAGRTEAFF. The CDR3 nucleotides read TGTGCCTGGACTCCCGGCCGGGCAGGACGGACTGAAGCTTTCTTT.

The chain recombines TRBV29-1 with TRBJ2-1, with TRBD2 matching 8 bases. Germline loops: CDR1 SQVTM, CDR2 ANQGSEA. Trimming took 5 bases from V and 2 from J; bases not matched to a gene: 17. CDR3 length: 18 residues. The CDR3, as DNA: TGCAGCGTTAGCCCGCTTACCTGGGCGGGAGGAGCCTACAATGAGCAGTTCTTC. Its translation: CSVSPLTWAGGAYNEQFF.

The chain uses TRBV5-1 and TRBJ1-2; a weak D match, TRBD1 (5 bases). The CDR3 totals 13 residues. V lost 4 bases and J lost 4, with 11 bases in between. Germline V CDR1 and CDR2: SGHRS, YFSETQ. CDR3 protein: CASSPDSSYGYTF. The CDR3 DNA is TGCGCCAGCAGCCCTGACAGTTCCTATGGCTACACCTTC.

A single count supports this clone. V gene TRBV27 combines with J gene TRBJ2-7, with D hard to call. The CDR3 runs 13 residues. Germline CDR1 and CDR2: MNHEY and SMNVEV (reference sequence). The V and J ends lost 4 bases and 3 bases respectively, with 10 bases between them. The CDR3 reads CASSSGTRYEQYF. The CDR3 coding sequence is TGTGCCAGCAGTTCGGGCACCCGCTACGAGCAGTACTTC.

The chain recombines TRBV30 with TRBJ1-3; weak D call: TRBD1 (5 bases). The V end was cut by 3 bases, the J end by 2 bases, with 11 bases between. This CDR3 is 14 amino acids long. CDR1 and CDR2 from the germline V gene are GTSNPN and SVGIG (reference sequence). CDR3 sequence reads: CAWRDLGAGNTIYF. The CDR3, as DNA: TGTGCCTGGAGGGACTTGGGGGCTGGAAACACCATATATTTT.

This clone was observed once. This sequence joins TRBV9 and TRBJ2-3; 7 bases fit TRBD2. J was trimmed by 2 bases and V by 3 bases; bases with no gene match: 6. Germline values: CDR1 SGDLS, CDR2 YYNGEE. The CDR3 runs 15 residues. The CDR3 is CASSASGYNTDTQYF. CDR3 sequence (DNA): TGTGCCAGCAGCGCTAGCGGTTACAACACAGATACGCAGTATTTT.

This clone has a handful of counts. V and J are TRBV5-6 and TRBJ2-7; 8 positions agree with TRBD2. CDR1 is SGHDT, CDR2 YYEEEE, per germline. The length of the CDR3 is 15 residues. J gave up 8 bases and V 4 bases, and 14 bases lay outside the gene matches. CDR3 DNA: TGTGCCAGCAGCGGGAGGACTAGCCAGTTTGCCAAGCAGTACTTC. Translated: CASSGRTSQFAKQYF.

J is TRBJ1-4 and V is TRBV7-9; D uncertain. V gave up 0 bases and J gave up 7 bases, with 6 bases separating them. Per the germline V gene, CDR1 is SEHNR and CDR2 is FQNEAQ (reference sequence). This CDR3 is built from 13 residues. DNA of the CDR3: TGTGCCAGCAGCTTAGCAGGGAGTGAAAAACTGTTTTTT. Encoded protein: CASSLAGSEKLFF.

This chain joins TRBV5-1 and TRBJ2-5, with no clear D. The end of the DNA fits TRBJ2-7 better, so the J call may be wrong. In germline, CDR1 is SGHRS, CDR2 YFSETQ. This CDR3 contains 13 residues. DNA of the CDR3: TGCGCCAGCAGCTTTAACAGTCGCAACGAGCAGTACTTC. Translated: CASSFNSRNEQYF.

As regards this clone: Other DNA variants within this sample encode the same CDR3. V and J are TRBV6-5 and TRBJ1-3; D remains unclear. The germline V and J ends were trimmed by 0 bases and 4 bases, with 4 bases remaining between them. The CDR3 is 13 residues long. CDR1 MNHEY and CDR2 SVGAGI come from the germline V gene. The CDR3: CASSYSFGNTIYF. The CDR3 region has the DNA TGTGCCAGCAGTTACTCTTTCGGAAACACCATATATTTT.

The chain employs TRBV6-5 and TRBJ1-1; 7 nucleotides align to TRBD1. The V and J ends lost 7 bases and 5 bases, in that order; junction bases with no gene match: 10. The CDR3 has 14 residues. Germline lookup yields CDR1 MNHEY and CDR2 SVGAGI. This CDR3 is CASNYRQGLTEAFF. The DNA for the CDR3 is TGTGCCAGCAATTATCGACAGGGCTTGACTGAAGCTTTCTTT.

The V call is TRBV7-9, the J call TRBJ2-1; D is undetermined. V was pared by 4 bases and J by 4 bases, with 14 bases between. Germline V gene lookup returns CDR1 SEHNR and CDR2 FQNEAQ (reference sequence). This CDR3 has 15 residues. The CDR3 loop is CASSSIRTNYNEQFF. For the CDR3, the DNA is TGTGCCAGCAGCTCAATTCGGACCAATTACAATGAGCAGTTCTTC. The variable domain in full, completed from reference TRBV7-9 and TRBJ2-1, reads DTGVSQNPRHKITKRGQNVTFRCDPISEHNRLYWYRQTLGQGPEFLTYFQNEAQLEKSRLLSDRFSAERPKGSFSTLEIQRTEQGDSAMYLCASSSIRTNYNEQFFGPGTRLTVL.

The rearrangement joins TRBV6-6 to TRBJ2-7; no reliable D call. With 2 bases removed from V and 5 bases from J, the gap between germline ends came to 7 bases. The CDR3 has 12 residues. The germline gives CDR1 MNHNY, CDR2 SVGAGI (reference sequence). The CDR3 region is CASSYAGDEQYF. Here the CDR3 DNA reads TGTGCCAGCAGTTACGCTGGGGACGAGCAGTACTTC.

The chain carries TRBV6-5 and TRBJ1-1; TRBD1 matches at 7 bases. CDR1 and CDR2 (germline): MNHEY, SVGAGI. The V gene end was trimmed by 5 bases and the J gene end by 5 bases; junction bases not matched to a gene: 8. This CDR3 spans 14 amino acids. CDR3 in DNA: TGTGCCAGCAGTAACGACAGGGTTCGGACTGAAGCTTTCTTT. Amino acids: CASSNDRVRTEAFF.

About this clone itself: Other DNA sequences in the sample encode the same CDR3. J is TRBJ2-5 and V is TRBV5-1; 8 bases are a match to TRBD2. Per germline, CDR1 SGHRS and CDR2 YFSETQ. The CDR3 is 13 residues long. With V trimmed by 2 bases and J by 4 bases, 1 base remained unmatched. DNA for the CDR3: TGCGCCAGCAGCTTCGGACTAGCAGAGACCCAGTACTTC. This sequence encodes CASSFGLAETQYF.

This chain links TRBV10-1 with TRBJ2-1; 11 bases map to TRBD2. Per the germline V gene, CDR1 is WNHNN and CDR2 is SYGVQD (reference sequence). The CDR3 is 15 residues long. Trimming cost V 8 bases and J 4 bases; bases outside gene matches: 7. In DNA, the CDR3 is TGCGCCAGCTACTCCGGGACTAGCGGTTACAATGAGCAGTTCTTC. Translated, it gives CASYSGTSGYNEQFF.

The V call is TRBV2, the J call TRBJ2-4; D may be TRBD2 (6 bases). Looked up from germline, CDR1 is SNHLY and CDR2 is FYNNEI. The ends were cut back, 3 bases at V and 0 bases at J, with 6 bases in the middle. CDR3 length: 14 residues. The CDR3 region has the DNA TGTGCCAGCAGTGACGGGGGAGCCAAAAACATTCAGTACTTC. This codes for CASSDGGAKNIQYF. The complete variable domain, with remaining parts taken from reference TRBV2 and TRBJ2-4, reads EPEVTQTPSHQVTQMGQEVILRCVPISNHLYFYWYRQILGQKVEFLVSFYNNEISEKSEIFDDQFSVERPDGSNFTLKIRSTKLEDSAMYFCASSDGGAKNIQYFGAGTRLSVL.

This clone was seen more than once but under ten times. One end of the junction is discordant with germline, which a read error may explain. The chain uses TRBV7-7 and TRBJ2-7; 10 nucleotides match TRBD2. CDR1 and CDR2 from the germline V gene are SSHAT and FNYEAQ (reference sequence). The CDR3 contains 15 residues. This CDR3 is CASSLAPSGGYEQYF. The CDR3 coding sequence is TGTGCTAGCAGCTTAGCCCCTAGCGGGGGATACGAGCAGTACTTC.

CDR3 DNA sequence: TGTGCCAGCAGTCCCGACAGATCCTACGAGCAGTACTTC. This gives the protein CASSPDRSYEQYF. This sequence joins TRBV11-3 and TRBJ2-5, with TRBD1 as a possible D gene (5 bases). The J call is in doubt because the DNA end fits TRBJ2-7 better. CDR1 and CDR2 from the germline V gene are SGHNT and YENEEA. The CDR3 totals 13 residues.

This clone has just one count. The CDR3 coding sequence is TGTGCCAGCAGCTTAACAGCGCAGACCTACAATGAGCAGTTCTTC. It specifies CASSLTAQTYNEQFF. The chain is built from TRBV7-2 and TRBJ2-1; the D is unclear. The germline CDR1 and CDR2 sequences are SGHTA and FQGNSA. The CDR3 is made up of 15 amino acids. The V and J ends lost 2 bases and 2 bases respectively, with 10 bases between them. Filled out from reference TRBV7-2 and TRBJ2-1, the complete variable domain reads GAGVSQSPSNKVTEKGKDVELRCDPISGHTALYWYRQSLGQGLEFLIYFQGNSAPDKSGLPSDRFSAERTGGSVSTLTIQRTQQEDSAVYLCASSLTAQTYNEQFFGPGTRLTVL.

The chain couples TRBV6-5 to TRBJ2-7; 7 bases fit TRBD2. V gave up 2 bases and J gave up 5 bases; unmatched junction bases: 6. This CDR3 region has 14 residues. Germline loops: CDR1 MNHEY, CDR2 SVGAGI. The chain's CDR3 is CASSYGGSVNEQYF. In DNA, the CDR3 is TGTGCCAGCAGTTACGGCGGGAGTGTGAACGAGCAGTACTTC.

The J gene is TRBJ1-2, the V gene TRBV2; D remains unclear. Germline V gene sequence: CDR1 SNHLY, CDR2 FYNNEI. This CDR3 has 12 residues. V lost 10 bases, J lost 4 bases, and 13 bases lay in between. CDR3: CANHPSVYGYTF. The CDR3 region has the DNA TGTGCCAACCACCCGAGTGTCTATGGCTACACCTTC.

The rearrangement joins TRBV5-4 to TRBJ2-3, with 12 nucleotides matching TRBD1. The CDR3 length is 15 residues. Germline values: CDR1 SGHNT, CDR2 YYREEE (reference sequence). Trimming at V came to 5 bases and at J to 7 bases, leaving 8 bases not matched to a gene. CDR3 protein: CASSPRDRGLNTQYF. In DNA form, the CDR3 reads TGTGCCAGCAGTCCCCGGGACAGGGGGCTCAATACGCAGTATTTT.

The chain carries TRBV5-1 and TRBJ2-1; 8 positions match TRBD2. Per germline, CDR1 SGHRS and CDR2 YFSETQ. The CDR3 extends over 15 amino acids. Germline trimming cut 5 bases from V and 4 bases from J; bases unmatched to any gene: 8. The CDR3 coding sequence is TGCGCCAGCAGTATTAGCGGGGACTATTACAATGAGCAGTTCTTC. Translating it yields CASSISGDYYNEQFF.

Concerning this clone: Other DNA sequences within the sample encode an identical CDR3. This chain joins TRBV2 and TRBJ1-5, with D perhaps TRBD1 (5 bases). The CDR3 runs 14 residues. V was shortened by 8 bases and J by 2 bases, with 13 bases between the two germline ends. Germline V lookup: CDR1 SNHLY, CDR2 FYNNEI. The CDR3 DNA reads TGTGCCAGCTCGAGAAGCAGGGGCAATCAGCCCCAGCATTTT. Protein sequence: CASSRSRGNQPQHF.

The chain combines TRBV7-2 with TRBJ2-5, with TRBD2 matching over 8 bases. The CDR3 extends over 16 amino acids. CDR1 is SGHTA and CDR2 is FQGNSA in the germline V gene. The V gene end was trimmed by 6 bases and the J gene end by 5 bases; junction bases not matched to a gene: 14. The CDR3 DNA follows: TGTGCCAGCAGTTCCGAGCGGGAGTGGGGACGGGAGACCCAGTACTTC. This sequence encodes CASSSEREWGRETQYF.